This T cell receptor (beta chain) was documented in a study of T cells in Graves' hyperthyroidism and ophthalmopathy. Overall study context: Specimen type is peripheral blood, collected at initial diagnosis prior to any treatment.

V lost 2 bases and J 2 bases, leaving 16 bases between the germline ends. The CDR3 spans 17 residues. Germline V gene lookup returns CDR1 LGHDT and CDR2 YNNKEL (reference sequence). Broader study findings: Most thyroid clonotypes expanded above 0.001 appeared in blood too.

Patients were excluded because of uncontrolled infection, other autoimmune disease, pregnancy or lactation. Clinical symptoms, serum thyroxine, TRAb, thyroid ultrasound and orbital computed tomography informed diagnoses. This clonotype was recorded at least ten times. The antigen is undetermined. It was RNA transcripts that yielded the amplified TCR beta CDR3 regions. The primer set for the first-round RT-PCR of the TCR CDR3 was HTBI. TCRdb re-derived calls from the multiplex PCR reads in MiXCR, one entry per CDR3 protein. The sample lists hundreds of thousands of distinct CDR3 sequences; approximately 14% were seen once.

The rearrangement uses TRBV3-1 and TRBJ2-1; no definite D call. The sequence derives from a woman between 18 and 29 years old with Graves' hyperthyroidism. The sequenced sample was blood. CDR3 in DNA: TGTGCCAGCAGCCAAAACACGATCAACGGTCCCTACAATGAGCAGTTCTTC. Its protein is CASSQNTINGPYNEQFF.